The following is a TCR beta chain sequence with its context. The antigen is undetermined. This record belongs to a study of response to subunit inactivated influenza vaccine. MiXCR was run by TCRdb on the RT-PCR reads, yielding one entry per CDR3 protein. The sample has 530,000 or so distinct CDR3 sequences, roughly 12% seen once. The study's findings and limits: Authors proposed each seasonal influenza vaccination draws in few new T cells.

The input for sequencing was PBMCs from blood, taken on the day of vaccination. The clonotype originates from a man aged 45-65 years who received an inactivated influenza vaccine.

CDR3 DNA sequence: TGTGCCAGCAGCCAGGACCCCCGCAATGAGCAGTTCTTC. Protein: CASSQDPRNEQFF. The rearrangement joins TRBV4-2 to TRBJ2-1; D is ambiguous. The germline gives CDR1 LGHNA, CDR2 YNFKEQ. V was shortened by 3 bases and J by 6 bases, with 9 bases between the two germline ends. The CDR3 spans 13 residues.